A selection of T cell receptor beta chains follows, all from one sample in a study of CD8+ T cells in alopecia areata. Data came from immunoSEQ multiplex PCR; TCRdb stores just in-frame clones and leaves some out. The sample yields hundreds of thousands of clones, under 80% seen once. Here the sequenced sample was CD4+ T cells sorted from blood, taken at week 0. The receptors stem from a human donor with alopecia areata. Each CDR3 is given with its conserved first and last residue. A D gene is named only where the DNA matches it firmly. Rows give clone size only sometimes, using once, few, many, or a class for an expanded clone.

v_gene	j_gene	d_gene	abundance	CDR3aa	CDR3nt
TRBV7-6	TRBJ1-5	-	few	CASSLVEGRVNQPQHF	TGTGCCAGCAGCTTAGTTGAGGGTAGGGTCAATCAGCCCCAGCATTTT
TRBV30	TRBJ1-6	TRBD1	-	CAWSTGEYNSPLHF	TGTGCCTGGAGTACAGGGGAGTATAATTCACCCCTCCACTTT
TRBV2	TRBJ1-1	-	few	CASRGLGNAEAFF	TGTGCCAGCAGAGGCCTTGGAAACGCTGAAGCTTTCTTT
TRBV5-1	TRBJ2-4	-	-	CASSLVGEDIQYF	TGCGCCAGCAGCTTGGTAGGGGAGGACATTCAGTACTTC
TRBV7-2	TRBJ2-7	-	-	CASSLLPGRYLYEQYF	TGTGCCAGCAGCTTGCTCCCCGGACGGTACTTGTACGAGCAGTACTTC
TRBV25-1	TRBJ1-1	-	-	CASTQTGLNTEAFF	TGTGCCAGCACTCAGACAGGACTGAACACTGAAGCTTTCTTT
TRBV14	TRBJ2-1	TRBD2	few	CASSLIAGAGNEQFF	TGTGCCAGCAGCCTCATAGCGGGGGCGGGGAATGAGCAGTTCTTC
TRBV7-8	TRBJ1-2	-	-	CASSLSERNYGYTF	TGTGCCAGCAGCTTATCAGAAAGGAACTATGGCTACACCTTC
TRBV29-1	TRBJ1-2	TRBD1	-	CSAWDRGGYGYTF	TGCAGCGCTTGGGACAGGGGGGGCTATGGCTACACCTTC
TRBV5-4	TRBJ1-1	-	once	CASIGETDTEAFF	TGTGCCAGCATAGGAGAAACGGACACTGAAGCTTTCTTT
TRBV11-2	TRBJ2-7	-	-	CASSLPGLPYEQYF	TGTGCCAGCAGCCTCCCGGGACTGCCCTACGAGCAGTACTTC